This record covers a single T cell receptor beta chain. Random hexamers were used to reverse transcribe an amount of roughly 0.5 to 1 ug RNA. Amplification of TCR beta CDR3 spanned 54 Vbeta and 13 Jbeta via immunoSEQ multiplex PCR. TCRdb reprocessed the immunoSEQ multiplex PCR reads via MiXCR and lists one record per CDR3 protein. Among 400,000 to 550,000 distinct CDR3 sequences, approximately 85% were seen once, and the ten largest hold about 0.12%. This record comes from a study of CD8 T cells in Susac syndrome. From blood CD8+ and CD4+ T cells, the TCR beta chain was sequenced. This CDR3 region has 14 residues. V was pared by 1 base and J by 4 bases, with 14 bases between. From germline, CDR1 is DFQATT and CDR2 SNEGSKA (reference sequence).

Sequencing was performed on CD8+ T cells from PBMCs. This clonotype was obtained from a human donor with multiple sclerosis. This chain joins TRBV20-1 and TRBJ2-7; tentatively, D is TRBD1 or TRBD2 (5 bases each). The CDR3 DNA sequence: TGCAGTGCTAGAGGACGAGGGGTCGAGTACGAGCAGTACTTC. It encodes CSARGRGVEYEQYF.